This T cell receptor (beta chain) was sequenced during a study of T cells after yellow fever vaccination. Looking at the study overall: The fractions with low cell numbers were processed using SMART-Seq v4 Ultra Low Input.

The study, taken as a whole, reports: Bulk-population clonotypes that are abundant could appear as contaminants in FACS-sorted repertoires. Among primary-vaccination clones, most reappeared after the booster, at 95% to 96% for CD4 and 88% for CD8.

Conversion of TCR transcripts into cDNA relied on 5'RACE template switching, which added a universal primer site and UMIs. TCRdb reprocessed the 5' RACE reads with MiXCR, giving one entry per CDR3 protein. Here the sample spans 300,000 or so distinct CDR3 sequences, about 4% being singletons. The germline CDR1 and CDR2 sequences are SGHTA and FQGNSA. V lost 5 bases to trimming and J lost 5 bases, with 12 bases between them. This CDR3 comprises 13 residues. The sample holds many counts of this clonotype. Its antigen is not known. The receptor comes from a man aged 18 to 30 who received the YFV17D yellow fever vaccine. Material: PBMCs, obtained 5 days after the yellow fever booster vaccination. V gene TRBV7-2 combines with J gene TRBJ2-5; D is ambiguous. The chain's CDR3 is CASSKIPSETQYF. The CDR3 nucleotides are TGTGCCAGCAGCAAAATACCGTCGGAGACCCAGTACTTC.